Shown below are 7 T cell receptor beta chains from a single sample sequenced in a study of control samples from healthy donors and cancer patients. Some clones are missing from TCRdb's copy, which holds only in-frame ones; the method was immunoSEQ multiplex PCR. The sample includes 130,000 to 150,000 clones, 89% seen only once; the top ten take 4.9%. The specimen was blood. These receptors were obtained from a man in his thirties or forties in good health.

The chain has TRBV7-2 and TRBJ1-4, with 7 nucleotides matching TRBD1. The CDR3 is 15 amino acids. Germline V gene sequence: CDR1 SGHTA, CDR2 FQGNSA. With V trimmed by 5 bases and J by 3 bases, 6 bases remained unmatched. Written as DNA, the CDR3 is TGTGCCAGCAGCGGACAGACAGGGCCTAATGAAAAACTGTTTTTT. Amino acid sequence: CASSGQTGPNEKLFF.

This clone is classed as medium-sized. The CDR3 region has the DNA TGTGCCAGCAGCGGGCCCGCGGGCGGCACAGATACGCAGTATTTT. As protein: CASSGPAGGTDTQYF. The rearrangement links TRBV7-8 to TRBJ2-3, with a tentative D call TRBD2 (5 bases). From germline, CDR1 is SGHVS and CDR2 FQNEAQ. V lost 5 bases to trimming and J lost 1 base, with 13 bases between them. CDR3 length: 15 amino acids.

The V and J genes are TRBV15 and TRBJ2-3, with TRBD1 matching over 9 bases. V was pared by 1 base and J by 4 bases, with 6 bases of the junction left unmatched. CDR1 is LNHNV and CDR2 is YYDKDF in the germline V gene (reference sequence). The CDR3 spans 16 residues. The CDR3 spells CATSRGDRAEADTQYF. DNA of the CDR3: TGTGCCACCAGCAGAGGGGACAGGGCGGAAGCAGATACGCAGTATTTT.

The CDR3 is CASRPTIGVGTEAFF. CDR3 coding DNA: TGTGCCAGCAGGCCAACAATCGGGGTTGGGACTGAAGCTTTCTTT. The rearrangement joins TRBV11-1 to TRBJ1-1; D remains unclear. Germline V lookup: CDR1 SGHAT, CDR2 FQDESV (reference sequence). There are 15 residues in the CDR3. V was clipped by 6 bases and J by 5 bases, with 19 bases between them.

V gene TRBV9 combines with J gene TRBJ2-1; 13 nucleotides agree with TRBD2. The CDR3 is 14 amino acids. Germline CDR1 is SGDLS and CDR2 is YYNGEE. V shed 6 bases and J 5 bases; nucleotides not matched to a gene: 2. Here the CDR3 DNA reads TGTGCCAGCATGGGGACTAGCGGGAACAATGAGCAGTTCTTC. This sequence encodes CASMGTSGNNEQFF.

This clone showed up just a few times. The chain combines TRBV27 with TRBJ1-2; D not resolved. This CDR3 spans 14 amino acids. V was cut by 8 bases and J by 5 bases, with 18 bases left in between. Germline V gene lookup returns CDR1 MNHEY and CDR2 SMNVEV (reference sequence). CDR3 nucleotides: TGTGCCAGCCGCCCGGAGGGCGTTGGGTATGGCTACACCTTC. Amino acid sequence: CASRPEGVGYGYTF.

The chain employs TRBV7-9 and TRBJ1-1, with D uncertain. The CDR3 has 13 amino acids. Trimming pared 1 base from V and 6 bases from J, leaving 9 bases between. Per germline, CDR1 SEHNR and CDR2 FQNEAQ (reference sequence). CDR3 sequence reads: CASSLDASPEAFF. CDR3 nucleotide sequence: TGTGCCAGCAGCTTAGACGCGTCCCCTGAAGCTTTCTTT.